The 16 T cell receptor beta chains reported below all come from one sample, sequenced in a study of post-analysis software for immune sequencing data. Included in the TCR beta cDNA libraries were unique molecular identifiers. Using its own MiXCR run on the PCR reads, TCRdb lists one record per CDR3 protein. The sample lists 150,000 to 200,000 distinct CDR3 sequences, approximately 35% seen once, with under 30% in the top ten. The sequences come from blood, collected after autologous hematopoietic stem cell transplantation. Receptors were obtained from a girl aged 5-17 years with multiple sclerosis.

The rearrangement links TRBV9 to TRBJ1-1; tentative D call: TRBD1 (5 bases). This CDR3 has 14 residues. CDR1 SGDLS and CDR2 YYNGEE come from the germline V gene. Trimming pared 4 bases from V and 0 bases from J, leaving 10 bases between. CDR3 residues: CASSPQAMNTEAFF. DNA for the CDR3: TGTGCCAGCAGCCCACAGGCTATGAACACTGAAGCTTTCTTT.

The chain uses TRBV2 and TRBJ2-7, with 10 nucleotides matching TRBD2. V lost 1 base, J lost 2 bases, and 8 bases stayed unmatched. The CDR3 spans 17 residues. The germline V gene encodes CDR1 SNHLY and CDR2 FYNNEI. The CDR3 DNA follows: TGTGCCAGCAGTGAAGTGGCTAGCGGGAGACATACCTACGAGCAGTACTTC. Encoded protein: CASSEVASGRHTYEQYF.

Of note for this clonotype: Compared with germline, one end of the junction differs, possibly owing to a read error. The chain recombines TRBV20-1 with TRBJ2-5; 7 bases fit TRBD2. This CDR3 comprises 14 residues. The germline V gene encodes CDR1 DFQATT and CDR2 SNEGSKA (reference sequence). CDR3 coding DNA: TGCAGTGCCAGAGGCACTAGCGAACAAGAGACCCAGTACTTC. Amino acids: CSARGTSEQETQYF.

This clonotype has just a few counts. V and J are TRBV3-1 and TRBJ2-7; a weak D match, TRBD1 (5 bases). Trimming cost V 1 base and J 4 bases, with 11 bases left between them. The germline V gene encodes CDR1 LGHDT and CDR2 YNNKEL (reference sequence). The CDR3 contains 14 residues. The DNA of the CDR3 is TGTGCCAGCAGCCAAGCCAGGGAAAGTTACGAGCAGTACTTC. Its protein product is CASSQARESYEQYF.

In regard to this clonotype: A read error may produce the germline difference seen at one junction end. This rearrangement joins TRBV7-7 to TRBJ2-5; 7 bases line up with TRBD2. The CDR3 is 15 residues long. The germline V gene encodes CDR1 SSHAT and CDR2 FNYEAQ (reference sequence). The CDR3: CASSWGGAGQETQYF. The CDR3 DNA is TGTGCTAGCAGCTGGGGGGGTGCGGGACAAGAGACCCAGTACTTC.

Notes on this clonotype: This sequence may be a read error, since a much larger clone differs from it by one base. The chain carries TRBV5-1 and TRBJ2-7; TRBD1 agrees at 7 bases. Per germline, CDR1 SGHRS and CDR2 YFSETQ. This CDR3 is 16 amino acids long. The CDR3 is CASGFGLGDSSYEQYF. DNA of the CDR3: TGCGCCAGCGGCTTTGGGTTGGGGGACAGCTCCTACGAGCAGTACTTC.

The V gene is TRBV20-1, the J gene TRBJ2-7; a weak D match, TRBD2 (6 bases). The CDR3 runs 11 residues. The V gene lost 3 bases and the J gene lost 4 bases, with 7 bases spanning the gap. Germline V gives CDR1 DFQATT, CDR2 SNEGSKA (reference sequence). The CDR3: CSASRGYEQYF. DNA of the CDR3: TGCAGTGCTAGTCGGGGGTACGAGCAGTACTTC.

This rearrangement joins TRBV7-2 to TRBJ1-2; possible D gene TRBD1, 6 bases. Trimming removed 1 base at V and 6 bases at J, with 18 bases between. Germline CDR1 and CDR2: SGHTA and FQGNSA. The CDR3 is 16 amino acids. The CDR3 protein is CASSLVQGMVTNGYTF. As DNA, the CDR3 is TGTGCCAGCAGCTTAGTCCAGGGGATGGTAACTAATGGCTACACCTTC.

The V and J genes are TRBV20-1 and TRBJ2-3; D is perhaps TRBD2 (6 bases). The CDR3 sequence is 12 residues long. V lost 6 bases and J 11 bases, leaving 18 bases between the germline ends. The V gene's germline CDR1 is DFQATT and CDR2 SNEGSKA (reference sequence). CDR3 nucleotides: TGCAGTGCCAGGAATGGGGGGAGCGGGCAGTATTTT. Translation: CSARNGGSGQYF.

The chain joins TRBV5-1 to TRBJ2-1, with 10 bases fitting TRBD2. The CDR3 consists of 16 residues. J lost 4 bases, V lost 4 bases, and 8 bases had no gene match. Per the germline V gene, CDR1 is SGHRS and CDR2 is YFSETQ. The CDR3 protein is CASSGSGTSDYNEQFF. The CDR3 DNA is TGCGCCAGCAGCGGGTCCGGGACTAGCGATTACAATGAGCAGTTCTTC.

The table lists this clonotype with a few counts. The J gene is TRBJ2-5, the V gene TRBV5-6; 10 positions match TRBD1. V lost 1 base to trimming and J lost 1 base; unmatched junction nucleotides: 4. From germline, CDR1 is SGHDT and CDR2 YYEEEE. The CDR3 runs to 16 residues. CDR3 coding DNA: TGTGCCAGCAGCTTGACGGGACAGGGGAGCCAAGAGACCCAGTACTTC. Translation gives CASSLTGQGSQETQYF.

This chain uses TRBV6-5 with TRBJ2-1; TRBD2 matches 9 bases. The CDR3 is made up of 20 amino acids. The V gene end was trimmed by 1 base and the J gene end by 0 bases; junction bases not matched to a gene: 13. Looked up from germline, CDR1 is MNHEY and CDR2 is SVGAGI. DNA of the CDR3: TGTGCCAGCAGTTACTGGGCGGGAGGGCCTCTCGCGAGCTCCTACAATGAGCAGTTCTTC. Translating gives CASSYWAGGPLASSYNEQFF.

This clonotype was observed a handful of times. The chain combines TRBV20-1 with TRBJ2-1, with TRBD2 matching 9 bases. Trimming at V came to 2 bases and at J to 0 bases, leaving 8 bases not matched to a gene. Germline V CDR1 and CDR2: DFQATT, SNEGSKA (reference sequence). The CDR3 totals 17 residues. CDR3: CSARRLAGPNSYNEQFF. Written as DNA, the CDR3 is TGCAGTGCTAGACGGCTAGCGGGACCAAACTCCTACAATGAGCAGTTCTTC.

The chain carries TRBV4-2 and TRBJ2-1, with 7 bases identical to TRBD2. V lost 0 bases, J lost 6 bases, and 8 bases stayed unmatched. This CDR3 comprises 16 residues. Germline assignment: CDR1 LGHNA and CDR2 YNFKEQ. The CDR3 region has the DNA TGTGCCAGCAGCCAAGATTGGAGATCGGGGGGCAATGAGCAGTTCTTC. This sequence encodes CASSQDWRSGGNEQFF.

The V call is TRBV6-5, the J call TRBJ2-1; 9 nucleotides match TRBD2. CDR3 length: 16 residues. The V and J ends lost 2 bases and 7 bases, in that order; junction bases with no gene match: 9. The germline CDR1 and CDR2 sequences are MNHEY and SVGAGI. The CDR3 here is CASSYRGAGGWNEQFF. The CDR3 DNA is TGTGCCAGCAGTTACCGAGGGGCGGGAGGGTGGAATGAGCAGTTCTTC.

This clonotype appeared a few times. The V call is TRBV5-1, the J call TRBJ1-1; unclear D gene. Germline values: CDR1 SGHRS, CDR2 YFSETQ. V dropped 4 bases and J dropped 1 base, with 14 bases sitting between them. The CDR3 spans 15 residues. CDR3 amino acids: CASSLRHRENTEAFF. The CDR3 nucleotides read TGCGCCAGCAGCCTTCGACATAGGGAGAACACTGAAGCTTTCTTT.